This TCR beta chain comes out of a study of long-term antiretroviral therapy in people with HIV. Germline values: CDR1 SGHAT, CDR2 FQNNGV. CDR3 length equals 17 residues. Losses at the gene ends were 4 bases for V and 2 bases for J; bases not matched to a gene: 7. Findings and limits, study-wide: Whichever time point was examined, clones expanded before ART dominated the repertoire. Dating from about 2003 to 2018, the blood was possibly obtained under older ART regimens.

An immunoSEQ assay, version v3.0, was performed at survey level. Method: immunoSEQ multiplex PCR; TCRdb's copy keeps in-frame clones and lacks some. The table shows tens of thousands of clones, with roughly 78% occurring only once. About this clone: What it binds is not known.

The sequenced sample was unsorted PBMCs, obtained 3.4 years after starting antiretroviral therapy. This receptor was identified in a man under 40 with HIV. The rearrangement joins TRBV11-2 to TRBJ2-7, with TRBD2 matching over 14 bases. The CDR3 bases are TGTGCCAGCAGCTGGGGGACTAGCGGGAGAGGCGCCTACGAGCAGTACTTC. Its protein product is CASSWGTSGRGAYEQYF.